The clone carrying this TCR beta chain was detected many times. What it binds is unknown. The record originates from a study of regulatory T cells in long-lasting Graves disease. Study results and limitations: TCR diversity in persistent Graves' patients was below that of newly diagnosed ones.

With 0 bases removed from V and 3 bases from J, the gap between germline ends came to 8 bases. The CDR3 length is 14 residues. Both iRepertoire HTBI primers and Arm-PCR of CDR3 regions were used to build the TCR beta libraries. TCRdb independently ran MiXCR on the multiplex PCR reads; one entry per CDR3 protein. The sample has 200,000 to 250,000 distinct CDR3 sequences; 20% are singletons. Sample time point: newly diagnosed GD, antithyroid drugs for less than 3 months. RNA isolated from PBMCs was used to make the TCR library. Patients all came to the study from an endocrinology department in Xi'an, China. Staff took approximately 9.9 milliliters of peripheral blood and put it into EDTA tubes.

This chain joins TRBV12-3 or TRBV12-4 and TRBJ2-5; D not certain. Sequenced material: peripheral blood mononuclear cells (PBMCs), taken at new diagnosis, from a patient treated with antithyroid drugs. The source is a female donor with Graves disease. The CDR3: CASSLAVRKETQYF. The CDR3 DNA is TGTGCCAGCAGTTTAGCGGTGCGGAAAGAGACCCAGTACTTC.